This T cell receptor (beta chain) was captured by sequencing in a study of T cells in Graves' hyperthyroidism and ophthalmopathy (dated by TCRdb to between 2018 and 2021). In the study overall: To identify TCR V-J signatures that set the groups apart, the researchers used a discovery cohort of 100 patients, made up of around 42 with Graves' ophthalmopathy and some 58 with stable Graves' hyperthyroidism. The study also compared thyroid tissue and blood T-cell repertoires from five or six Graves' hyperthyroidism patients. After blood sampling, hyperthyroidism patients were treated with methimazole at a starting dose of 30 mg daily, and ophthalmopathy patients were treated with high-dose intravenous methylprednisolone. The roughly 100 discovery patients were divided at random into training and test sets in a 7:3 ratio. The paper reports TCR Vbeta CDR3 sequencing of 135 peripheral blood samples: some 44 ophthalmopathy, under 85 hyperthyroidism and around 17 progressor patients. Prospective prediction of ophthalmopathy was tested in an independent validation cohort of about 19 hyperthyroidism patients and 15 to 17 patients who later progressed to ophthalmopathy. The study at large found these results: Sample size was not statistically predetermined, and investigators were not blinded to group allocation. In validation, progression to ophthalmopathy was predicted by the model with around 71% sensitivity and 72% to 85% specificity, a median of around 5.9 months before onset. Ophthalmopathy was separated from stable hyperthyroidism by a 13 V-J signature model, with about 88% sensitivity and roughly 81% specificity obtained in cross-validation and 80%/75% obtained in testing. Most expanded thyroid clonotypes (frequency above 0.001) were also detected in blood, a finding suggesting that blood repertoires may reflect thyroid immune responses.

Any patient with an uncontrolled infection, another autoimmune disease, pregnancy or lactation was excluded. Diagnoses relied on clinical symptoms, serum thyroxine and TRAb, thyroid ultrasound and orbital computed tomography. Total RNA was extracted using Trizol reagent, and RNA quality was assessed on an Agilent 2100 Bioanalyzer. TCR beta CDR3 regions were amplified from RNA transcripts. A first-round RT-PCR of the TCR CDR3 used the HTBI primer set with the Qiagen OneStep RT-PCR kit. A second multiplex PCR round built the libraries, followed by size selection and purification. Sequencing of the libraries was done on an Illumina HiSeq2000 using paired-end 100 bp reads. In the source study's methods: SOAPnuke was used to process the raw data, throwing out any read that contained adapters or uncalled bases, had a mean Phred below 15, or lacked an exact constant-primer or identifier match. High-quality paired reads were merged with COPE v1.2.5, and unique nucleotide sequences were defined as clonotypes. MiTCR v1.1 was used to align clonotypes to the IMGT TRBV, TRBD and TRBJ reference segments. Only V-J combinations with frequency above 0.0001, covering about 99% of repertoires, were analysed. A TCS score was defined as the ratio between F50 (clonal expansion) and ExV (chaos), using BLOSUM62-based TCRdist between CDR3 peptides within each V-J. Welch's t-statistics and random forest reduced just over 500 V-J features to roughly 13, which were used in a naive Bayes classifier (R e1071). The similarity between thyroid and blood repertoires was quantified using the Morisita-Horn index. The public reads were reprocessed in TCRdb via fastp at Q25 and MiXCR, keeping in-frame beta chains. When rows share a CDR3 protein, they turn into one entry using the most common DNA and genes. These V and J calls originate from TCRdb's pipeline instead of the authors' own analysis. This sample has roughly 570,000 distinct CDR3 sequences in its table, and 40% to 55% of those were observed once. The top ten clones comprise under 20% of the sample.

V sheds 1 base and J sheds 3 bases, leaving 4 bases between their ends. The germline V gene yields SGHTA for CDR1 and FQGNSA for CDR2. The CDR3 contains 14 residues, cysteine and phenylalanine counted. CDR3 DNA is the only sequence kept; it has 42 bases, read in frame from the first base. This clonotype was recorded many times. Its antigen has not been determined. Base-call qualities are not available, and no considerably larger clone is one nucleotide away. The sequencing input was peripheral blood or thyroid tissue (not recorded which). The TCR sequence derives from an adult woman with Graves' disease, either hyperthyroidism or ophthalmopathy (not recorded which). The sequence joins TRBV7-2 to TRBJ2-6; no D segment can be confidently identified. The encoded CDR3 is CASSLGGGANVLTF. The nucleotide sequence is TGTGCCAGCAGCTTAGGGGGTGGGGCCAACGTCCTGACTTTC.